What follows are 13 T cell receptor beta chains derived from one specimen sequenced in a study of ipilimumab plus nivolumab after autologous stem cell transplantation. Clones were read by immunoSEQ multiplex PCR, and TCRdb kept only the in-frame ones, dropping some. The sample shows some 11,000 clones, 65% to 75% of them seen only once. Here the sequenced sample was PBMCs, taken in a trial of ipilimumab plus nivolumab as post-transplant consolidation. The source of these receptors is a male donor with multiple myeloma.

This sequence joins TRBV30 and TRBJ2-7; 7 nucleotides agree with TRBD1. CDR3 length: 13 residues. J lost 4 bases, V lost 3 bases, and 6 bases had no gene match. Germline CDR1 is GTSNPN and CDR2 is SVGIG (reference sequence). CDR3 protein: CAWSQTGKYEQYF. The CDR3 DNA follows: TGTGCCTGGAGCCAGACAGGGAAATACGAGCAGTACTTC.

The chain recombines TRBV30 with TRBJ1-6; TRBD1 matches at 8 bases. V was pared by 2 bases and J by 10 bases, with 7 bases of the junction left unmatched. Per the germline V gene, CDR1 is GTSNPN and CDR2 is SVGIG (reference sequence). This CDR3 is 14 amino acids long. CDR3 region: CAWSTGGASSPLHF. The CDR3 DNA reads as TGTGCCTGGAGTACAGGGGGAGCCTCATCACCCCTCCACTTT.

Points on this clone: A junction end diverges from the germline sequence, so it may reflect a read error. The V gene is TRBV28, the J gene TRBJ1-2, with TRBD1 matching 10 bases. CDR1 MDHEN and CDR2 SYDVKM come from the germline V gene. CDR3 length: 16 residues. The CDR3 is CASNPSGTGALGLLPF. The CDR3 region has the DNA TGTGCCAGCAACCCAAGCGGGACAGGGGCCCTCGGCCTTCTCCCCTTC.

J is TRBJ2-5 and V is TRBV13; tentatively, D is TRBD1 (6 bases). This CDR3 contains 14 residues. Looked up from germline, CDR1 is PRHDT and CDR2 is FYEKMQ (reference sequence). Trimming shortened V by 5 bases and J by 4 bases, and 14 bases separated the two germline ends. The CDR3 here is CASSSGQFGETQYF. The CDR3 bases are TGTGCCAGCAGCAGTGGACAGTTCGGAGAGACCCAGTACTTC.

The rearrangement links TRBV5-6 to TRBJ2-2; 9 bases map to TRBD1. The CDR3 is 14 amino acids. Germline CDR1 reads SGHDT; CDR2 reads YYEEEE. V lost 4 bases, J lost 7 bases, and 5 bases stayed unmatched. For the CDR3, the DNA is TGTGCCAGCAGCCAAACAGGGGGCCGCGGGGAGCTGTTTTTT. It yields the protein CASSQTGGRGELFF.

The chain combines TRBV28 with TRBJ1-1, with 7 bases matching TRBD1. This CDR3 region has 12 residues. The junction had 3 bases not matched to a gene; V was cut back by 6 bases and J by 5 bases. Germline CDR1 reads MDHEN; CDR2 reads SYDVKM. CDR3 coding DNA: TGTGCCAGCAGAAGACAGGGTACTGAAGCTTTCTTT. Protein: CASRRQGTEAFF.

DNA of the CDR3: TGTGCCAGCAGCTTCAAGAACACTGAAGCTTTCTTT. It yields the protein CASSFKNTEAFF. The chain combines TRBV5-4 with TRBJ1-1; D unresolved. The germline V gene has CDR1 SGHNT and CDR2 YYREEE (reference sequence). V gave up 2 bases and J gave up 1 base, with 3 bases separating them. The CDR3 contains 12 residues.

The V gene is TRBV18, the J gene TRBJ2-5, with D perhaps matching TRBD1 or TRBD2 (5 bases each). CDR1 and CDR2 (germline): KGHSH, LQKENI. The CDR3 length is 14 residues. The ends were cut back, 3 bases at V and 2 bases at J, with 10 bases in the middle. The DNA of the CDR3 is TGTGCCAGCTCACCGGGACGGACTCAAGAGACCCAGTACTTC. Amino acid sequence: CASSPGRTQETQYF.

The chain links TRBV5-1 to TRBJ2-7, with D perhaps assigned TRBD1 or TRBD2 (6 bases each). This CDR3 has 14 amino acids. V lost 2 bases and J lost 2, with 11 bases in between. The germline gives CDR1 SGHRS, CDR2 YFSETQ. Here the CDR3 reads CASSLPGAAYEQYF. The CDR3 nucleotides are TGCGCCAGCAGCTTACCGGGGGCAGCCTACGAGCAGTACTTC.

This rearrangement joins TRBV10-3 to TRBJ2-3; weak D call: TRBD1 (5 bases). The germline CDR1 and CDR2 sequences are ENHRY and SYGVKD. The CDR3 sequence is 15 residues long. V was cut by 0 bases and J by 2 bases, with 9 bases left in between. The CDR3 DNA follows: TGTGCCATCAGTGAGTCGTTGACAGTCACAGATACGCAGTATTTT. It translates to CAISESLTVTDTQYF.

The chain uses TRBV19 and TRBJ2-7; tentative D call: TRBD1 (5 bases). Per germline, CDR1 LNHDA and CDR2 SQIVND (reference sequence). Between the trimmed V and J ends, which lost 0 bases and 2 bases, there was a span of 5 bases. This CDR3 has 13 amino acids. The CDR3 protein is CASSIDRAYEQYF. CDR3 nucleotides: TGTGCCAGTAGTATAGACAGGGCCTACGAGCAGTACTTC.

CDR3: CASSEVDRNSPLHF. CDR3 DNA: TGTGCCAGCAGTGAAGTGGACCGTAATTCACCCCTCCACTTT. The chain recombines TRBV6-1 with TRBJ1-6; no clear D gene. Trimming left V 1 base short and J 6 bases short, with 7 bases between. Germline V CDR1 and CDR2: MNHNS, SASEGT. The CDR3 is 14 residues long.

The chain links TRBV29-1 to TRBJ1-3, with a possible D match to TRBD1 (5 bases). The CDR3 is 12 amino acids. Germline CDR1 SQVTM, CDR2 ANQGSEA. Trimming left V 3 bases short and J 10 bases short, with 13 bases between. CDR3 loop: CSVEGYRQTIYF. The CDR3 DNA is TGCAGCGTTGAGGGCTACAGGCAAACCATATATTTT. The full variable domain, in which reference TRBV29-1 and TRBJ1-3 provide the parts outside the CDR3, is SAVISQKPSRDICQRGTSLTIQCQVDSQVTMMFWYRQQPGQSLTLIATANQGSEATYESGFVIDKFPISRPNLTFSTLTVSNMSPEDSSIYLCSVEGYRQTIYFGEGSWLTVV.